The clone carrying this T cell receptor (beta chain) has only a few counts. Lesional scalp punch biopsies and peripheral blood were collected from alopecia areata patients. This entry belongs to a study of CD8+ T cells in alopecia areata. Study-level information: Administration of oral tofacitinib to treated patients was at 5 to 10 mg twice daily.

V was pared by 0 bases and J by 5 bases, with 10 bases between. This CDR3 comprises 13 residues. CDR1 and CDR2 (germline): GTSNPN, SVGIG (reference sequence). Sequencing used cDNA as its template, made by extracting RNA and reverse transcribing it. Some clones are missing from TCRdb's copy, which holds only in-frame ones; the method was immunoSEQ multiplex PCR. This sample carries 200,000 to 250,000 clones, around 62% of them seen once, and the ten largest clones take more than 0.4%. The sequence was obtained from a human donor with alopecia areata. The chain carries TRBV30 and TRBJ2-5; D gene uncertain. This specimen consisted of CD4+ T cells sorted from blood, obtained at week 0. The CDR3 loop reads CAWSVQRGETQYF. CDR3 nucleotides: TGTGCCTGGAGTGTACAGCGTGGGGAGACCCAGTACTTC.